The source of this TCR beta chain is a study of identical twins. In every case, the donor was a healthy Caucasian. Unique molecular identifiers were present on the cDNA, which also gained a universal primer site by template switching. From the 5' RACE reads, TCRdb called clonotypes with MiXCR, one entry per CDR3 protein. The sample holds 400,000 to 500,000 distinct CDR3 sequences, around 18% seen once. The sample holds many counts of this clonotype. Germline CDR1 is MDHEN and CDR2 is SYDVKM. The CDR3 length is 15 residues. The ends were cut back, 6 bases at V and 3 bases at J, with 17 bases in the middle.

The TCR was taken from a man between 50 and 59 years old in good health. Sequenced: naive T cells sorted from blood. The rearrangement uses TRBV28 and TRBJ2-5, with D possibly TRBD2 on 6 matching bases. This CDR3 is CASSSPRDSEETQYF. CDR3 DNA sequence: TGTGCCAGCAGCAGCCCTAGGGACTCCGAAGAGACCCAGTACTTC.